The 28 T cell receptor beta chains below were found in one sample sequenced in a study of T cells in Graves' hyperthyroidism and ophthalmopathy. Amplified TCR beta CDR3 regions came from RNA transcripts. The HTBI primer set drove a first-round RT-PCR of the TCR CDR3. TCRdb used MiXCR to reprocess the multiplex PCR reads, holding one entry per CDR3 protein. The table records under 750,000 distinct CDR3 sequences, around 20% of them present only once. The sequenced material came from blood. All receptors come from a woman between 45 and 65 years old with Graves' hyperthyroidism that later progressed to Graves' ophthalmopathy.

CDR3 sequence (DNA): TGTGCCAGTAGTATGAGACGGAGCACAGATACGCAGTATTTT. This sequence encodes CASSMRRSTDTQYF. The chain is built from TRBV19 and TRBJ2-3; no clear D gene. Germline V gene lookup returns CDR1 LNHDA and CDR2 SQIVND (reference sequence). Trimming shortened V by 3 bases and J by 0 bases, and 7 bases separated the two germline ends. This CDR3 has 14 amino acids. Full variable domain (outside the CDR3, taken from reference TRBV19 and TRBJ2-3): DGGITQSPKYLFRKEGQNVTLSCEQNLNHDAMYWYRQDPGQGLRLIYYSQIVNDFQKGDIAEGYSVSREKKESFPLTVTSAQKNPTAFYLCASSMRRSTDTQYFGPGTRLTVL.

As to this clonotype: This clone may be a read error of a much larger clone one base away. The CDR3 DNA reads as TGTGCCAGCAGTCCATGGGAAGAGACCCAGTACTTC. Its translation is CASSPWEETQYF. This rearrangement joins TRBV27 to TRBJ2-5; D call uncertain. The CDR3 has 12 amino acids. V lost 5 bases and J 3 bases, leaving 7 bases between the germline ends. Germline lookup yields CDR1 MNHEY and CDR2 SMNVEV (reference sequence).

The V call is TRBV19, the J call TRBJ2-1; perhaps TRBD2 as D (6 bases). This CDR3 has 15 amino acids. Germline CDR1 reads LNHDA; CDR2 reads SQIVND (reference sequence). Deletions cut 2 bases from V and 5 bases from J, with 13 bases between. As DNA, the CDR3 is TGTGCCAGTAGTATATCGGGGGTAGGCCACAATGAGCAGTTCTTC. Its protein is CASSISGVGHNEQFF.

Points on this clonotype: A much larger clone sits a single nucleotide away, making a read error possible. The chain uses TRBV5-1 and TRBJ1-2, with 7 bases that match TRBD1. Germline CDR1 SGHRS, CDR2 YFSETQ. The J segment lost 8 bases and the V segment lost 3 bases, leaving 13 bases of the junction unmatched. The CDR3 is 15 amino acids. The CDR3 bases are TGCGCCAGCAGCTGGCCGGGACAGAGGGCGAGCGGCTACACCTTC. It encodes CASSWPGQRASGYTF.

Comment on this clonotype: This may be a read error: a much more frequent sequence differs by one nucleotide. The genes are TRBV5-1 and TRBJ1-5; D not resolved. CDR3 length: 15 amino acids. CDR1 is SGHRS, CDR2 YFSETQ, per germline. This chain's CDR3 is CASRDGLSDNQSQHF. The CDR3, as DNA: TGCGCCAGCAGAGACGGGCTTTCAGACAATCAGTCCCAGCATTTT.

This clonotype was recorded a few times. The V and J genes are TRBV13 and TRBJ2-4; D assignment may be TRBD1 or TRBD2 (5 bases each). This CDR3 comprises 16 residues. Germline V gene lookup returns CDR1 PRHDT and CDR2 FYEKMQ (reference sequence). Between the trimmed V and J ends, which lost 3 bases and 1 base, there was a span of 13 bases. In DNA form, the CDR3 reads TGTGCCAGCAGCTTGGACACGGGGTCTGCCAAAAACATTCAGTACTTC. Its protein is CASSLDTGSAKNIQYF.

This clonotype turned up a few times. The chain has TRBV7-9 and TRBJ2-2; D gene ambiguous. The CDR3 sequence is 12 residues long. V lost 5 bases and J lost 5, with 6 bases in between. CDR1 is SEHNR, CDR2 FQNEAQ, per germline (reference sequence). Written as DNA, the CDR3 is TGTGCCAGCAGCGACGGTACCGGGGAGCTGTTTTTT. Its protein product is CASSDGTGELFF.

This clonotype has a count of ten or more. This chain connects TRBV18 to TRBJ1-1, with TRBD1 identical over 8 bases. CDR3 length: 15 residues. V dropped 2 bases and J dropped 4; count of bases not matched to a gene: 6. Germline V gives CDR1 KGHSH, CDR2 LQKENI. The CDR3 loop reads CASSPAQGAGTEAFF. In DNA, the CDR3 is TGTGCCAGCTCACCAGCTCAGGGGGCAGGCACTGAAGCTTTCTTT.

In its sample, this clonotype was seen many times. The chain combines TRBV3-1 with TRBJ1-3; possible D gene TRBD1, 5 bases. Germline lookup yields CDR1 LGHDT and CDR2 YNNKEL (reference sequence). V was shortened by 2 bases and J by 4 bases, with 9 bases between the two germline ends. This CDR3 is built from 14 residues. The CDR3 region is CASSQQGGGNTIYF. The CDR3 DNA reads as TGTGCCAGCAGCCAACAGGGAGGAGGAAACACCATATATTTT.

This clonotype was detected many times. The chain recombines TRBV2 with TRBJ2-7, with D uncertain. The CDR3 loop spans 13 amino acids. Germline V gene lookup returns CDR1 SNHLY and CDR2 FYNNEI. V lost 2 bases to trimming and J lost 3 bases, with 8 bases between them. The DNA of the CDR3 is TGTGCCAGCAGTGAAACCAGGCACTACGAGCAGTACTTC. It yields the protein CASSETRHYEQYF.

This chain connects TRBV27 to TRBJ2-5; 9 bases align to TRBD2. J gave up 3 bases and V 6 bases, and 11 bases lay outside the gene matches. Germline CDR1 reads MNHEY; CDR2 reads SMNVEV (reference sequence). This CDR3 region has 16 residues. For the CDR3, the DNA is TGTGCCAGCAGACTCTATAGCGGGGGCCTTGAAGAGACCCAGTACTTC. Amino acid sequence: CASRLYSGGLEETQYF.

This clonotype was found many times. The chain carries TRBV30 and TRBJ1-1; D not certain. Deletions cut 0 bases from V and 2 bases from J, with 22 bases between. The CDR3 runs to 18 residues. Germline values: CDR1 GTSNPN, CDR2 SVGIG (reference sequence). The CDR3 sequence is CAWSVLVLGESVNTEAFF. The CDR3 nucleotides read TGTGCCTGGAGTGTACTTGTCCTCGGGGAATCGGTCAACACTGAAGCTTTCTTT. The variable domain in full, with the rest retrieved from reference TRBV30 and TRBJ1-1, is SQTIHQWPATLVQPVGSPLSLECTVEGTSNPNLYWYRQAAGRGLQLLFYSVGIGQISSEVPQNLSASRPQDRQFILSSKKLLLSDSGFYLCAWSVLVLGESVNTEAFFGQGTRLTVV.

The rearrangement links TRBV6-2 or TRBV6-3 to TRBJ2-2, with D perhaps TRBD2 (5 bases). The CDR3 totals 17 residues. The germline gives CDR1 MNHEY, CDR2 SVGEGT. V lost 7 bases, J lost 6 bases, and 24 bases lay in between. The CDR3 DNA sequence: TGTGCCAGCACTGACTATGGCGGAGAGAATGTCTCCGGGGAGCTGTTTTTT. This translates into CASTDYGGENVSGELFF.

This clonotype has a handful of counts. The CDR3 protein is CASSHGGGLNTEAFF. The CDR3 DNA follows: TGTGCCAGTAGCCACGGCGGAGGGCTGAACACTGAAGCTTTCTTT. The chain couples TRBV19 to TRBJ1-1, with D hard to call. The CDR3 consists of 15 residues. V lost 6 bases, J lost 0 bases, and 14 bases lay in between. Germline V lookup: CDR1 LNHDA, CDR2 SQIVND (reference sequence). The whole variable domain, remainder taken from reference TRBV19 and TRBJ1-1, is DGGITQSPKYLFRKEGQNVTLSCEQNLNHDAMYWYRQDPGQGLRLIYYSQIVNDFQKGDIAEGYSVSREKKESFPLTVTSAQKNPTAFYLCASSHGGGLNTEAFFGQGTRLTVV.

This clonotype was observed a few times. V and J are TRBV6-1 and TRBJ2-2; D call uncertain. Trimming took 7 bases from V and 5 from J, leaving 5 bases between them. There are 11 residues in the CDR3. CDR1 and CDR2 from the germline V gene are MNHNS and SASEGT. CDR3 in DNA: TGTGCCAGCACTGGAACCGGGGAGCTGTTTTTT. It translates to CASTGTGELFF.

The V gene is TRBV6-1, the J gene TRBJ2-1, with D unresolved. Looked up from germline, CDR1 is MNHNS and CDR2 is SASEGT. The CDR3 consists of 13 residues. Deletions cut 3 bases from V and 10 bases from J, with 13 bases between. The CDR3 DNA sequence: TGTGCCAGCAGTGAGTTAGAGGTAGGCGAGCAGTTCTTC. Amino acid sequence: CASSELEVGEQFF.

At least ten counts were recorded for this clonotype. The chain joins TRBV7-8 to TRBJ1-5; perhaps TRBD1 as D (6 bases). V lost 3 bases and J 0 bases, leaving 12 bases between the germline ends. The germline V gene has CDR1 SGHVS and CDR2 FQNEAQ. The CDR3 consists of 16 residues. In nucleotides, the CDR3 is TGTGCCAGCAGCTTCATGGGGGGCTATAGCAATCAGCCCCAGCATTTT. The encoded protein is CASSFMGGYSNQPQHF.

This clonotype has more than one count but fewer than ten. The chain carries TRBV7-9 and TRBJ1-5, with D perhaps matching TRBD1 (5 bases). CDR1 is SEHNR, CDR2 FQNEAQ, per germline (reference sequence). V lost 5 bases to trimming and J lost 0 bases, with 11 bases between them. This CDR3 has 15 residues. The CDR3 region is CASSSPGTSNQPQHF. The CDR3 nucleotides are TGTGCCAGCAGCAGCCCCGGGACTAGCAATCAGCCCCAGCATTTT.

This clonotype came up many times. The chain joins TRBV27 to TRBJ2-1; no clear D gene. V was trimmed by 2 bases and J by 5 bases, leaving 10 bases between them. Germline loops: CDR1 MNHEY, CDR2 SMNVEV (reference sequence). The CDR3 loop spans 14 amino acids. CDR3: CASSLMGSHNEQFF. The CDR3 coding sequence is TGTGCCAGCAGTTTAATGGGTTCCCACAATGAGCAGTTCTTC.

The rearrangement uses TRBV5-1 and TRBJ1-4; D call uncertain. Between the trimmed V and J ends, which lost 1 base and 8 bases, there was a span of 12 bases. The CDR3 runs to 14 residues. CDR1 and CDR2 from the germline V gene are SGHRS and YFSETQ. The CDR3 nucleotides read TGCGCCAGCAGCTTGTTGGGGTCTTTCGAAAAACTGTTTTTT. As protein: CASSLLGSFEKLFF.

This clonotype has just a few counts. The rearrangement uses TRBV6-1 and TRBJ2-7; D remains unclear. V was trimmed by 5 bases and J by 7 bases, leaving 18 bases between them. CDR1 and CDR2 from the germline V gene are MNHNS and SASEGT. The CDR3 totals 14 residues. The CDR3 reads CASSQGRSVLEQYF. The CDR3 DNA reads TGTGCCAGCAGTCAAGGCCGATCGGTCTTAGAGCAGTACTTC.

This clonotype was detected a few times. The V call is TRBV20-1, the J call TRBJ2-1; 12 bases are a match to TRBD2. The CDR3 has 15 amino acids. Germline V gives CDR1 DFQATT, CDR2 SNEGSKA (reference sequence). Trimming removed 3 bases from V and 7 bases from J; junction bases left unmatched: 7. The CDR3 sequence: CSARRLAGGWNEQFF. The CDR3 coding sequence is TGCAGTGCTAGGCGGCTAGCGGGGGGGTGGAATGAGCAGTTCTTC.

This clonotype has only a few counts. The genes are TRBV20-1 and TRBJ1-1; D remains ambiguous. Trimming pared 3 bases from V and 3 bases from J, leaving 2 bases between. Per germline, CDR1 DFQATT and CDR2 SNEGSKA (reference sequence). This CDR3 region has 10 residues. The DNA of the CDR3 is TGCAGTGCTAGGTACACTGAAGCTTTCTTT. Translating gives CSARYTEAFF.

The J gene is TRBJ2-3, the V gene TRBV20-1; D may match TRBD1 or TRBD2 (5 bases each). V dropped 3 bases and J dropped 2 bases, with 18 bases sitting between them. Germline loops: CDR1 DFQATT, CDR2 SNEGSKA (reference sequence). The CDR3 has 16 residues. The CDR3: CSARPVFGALTDTQYF. DNA for the CDR3: TGCAGTGCTAGGCCGGTTTTCGGGGCCCTCACAGATACGCAGTATTTT.

This chain links TRBV3-1 with TRBJ2-2; D is tentatively TRBD1 or TRBD2 (7 bases each). Germline-derived CDR1 and CDR2 are LGHDT and YNNKEL (reference sequence). Trimming removed 3 bases at V and 7 bases at J, with 15 bases between. The CDR3 loop spans 15 amino acids. CDR3 sequence reads: CASSHDREGIGELFF. DNA of the CDR3: TGTGCCAGCAGCCACGACAGGGAGGGAATCGGGGAGCTGTTTTTT. Supplemented by reference TRBV3-1 and TRBJ2-2, the full variable domain reads DTAVSQTPKYLVTQMGNDKSIKCEQNLGHDTMYWYKQDSKKFLKIMFSYNNKELIINETVPNRFSPKSPDKAHLNLHINSLELGDSAVYFCASSHDREGIGELFFGEGSRLTVL.

This chain joins TRBV27 and TRBJ2-7; D perhaps matches TRBD1 (5 bases). In germline, CDR1 is MNHEY, CDR2 SMNVEV (reference sequence). The CDR3 is 13 residues long. Trimming shortened V by 3 bases and J by 4 bases, and 10 bases separated the two germline ends. The CDR3 nucleotides read TGTGCCAGCAGTTTCTCCAGGGTATACGAGCAGTACTTC. Encoded protein: CASSFSRVYEQYF.

V gene TRBV20-1 combines with J gene TRBJ2-1, with 13 bases identical to TRBD2. This CDR3 contains 18 residues. Per the germline V gene, CDR1 is DFQATT and CDR2 is SNEGSKA (reference sequence). The V segment lost 0 bases and the J segment 9 bases; nucleotides outside the gene matches: 14. The CDR3 coding sequence is TGCAGTGCTAGAGATTGGAGGGGTACTAGCGGGGGGGCCCTTGAGCAGTTCTTC. It codes for CSARDWRGTSGGALEQFF.

The J gene is TRBJ2-1, the V gene TRBV12-5; 11 bases align to TRBD2. CDR3 length: 17 amino acids. Germline trimming cut 1 base from V and 7 bases from J; bases unmatched to any gene: 9. CDR1 is LGHNT and CDR2 is FRNRAP in the germline V gene. CDR3 residues: CASGLDPFSGGANEQFF. CDR3 sequence (DNA): TGTGCTAGTGGTTTGGACCCCTTTAGCGGGGGGGCTAATGAGCAGTTCTTC.